This TCR beta chain was found in a study of tumor-infiltrating lymphocytes in primary liver carcinoma. Blood RNA was derived from unsorted whole blood, and germline DNA was extracted too. Study outcomes and limitations: Significantly greater top-250-clone fractions characterized tumors relative to blood (p = 0.039).

This clonotype appeared once. Its cognate antigen is unknown. Production of TCR beta cDNA used about 500 ng total RNA together with a constant-region primer. Sequencing libraries for TCR beta derived from three nested multiplex PCR rounds that used slightly modified ARM-PCR. PCR rounds one and two used TRBV1-TRBV30 forward primers with a C-beta reverse primer for 10 cycles each. One entry per CDR3 protein, called by TCRdb with MiXCR from the multiplex PCR reads. The repertoire has almost 200,000 distinct CDR3 sequences, around 60% of them found once; the top ten carry about 7.1%. From germline, CDR1 is SNHLY and CDR2 FYNNEI. The CDR3 is made up of 16 amino acids. J was trimmed by 4 bases and V by 8 bases; bases with no gene match: 16.

This TCR was recovered from a woman aged 55 to 70 with primary liver carcinoma and hepatitis B virus infection. The sequenced sample consisted of peripheral blood. J is TRBJ2-7 and V is TRBV2; 8 bases are shared with TRBD2. CDR3 DNA: TGTGCCAGCCAACCTCCGGGACTAGGGACTCCGTACGAGCAGTACTTC. Its translation is CASQPPGLGTPYEQYF.